This T cell receptor beta chain was captured in a study of T cells in Graves' hyperthyroidism and ophthalmopathy. Study results and caveats: A 13 V-J signature model discriminated ophthalmopathy versus stable hyperthyroidism.

RNA transcripts yielded amplified TCR beta CDR3 regions. The HTBI primer set was used in a first-round RT-PCR of the TCR CDR3. TCRdb itself ran the multiplex PCR reads through MiXCR, one entry per CDR3 protein. The sample consists of about 400,000 distinct CDR3 sequences, 20% to 25% of them appearing once. With respect to this clonotype: Its matching antigen is unknown.

With 4 bases removed from V and 10 bases from J, the gap between germline ends came to 17 bases. The germline gives CDR1 LNHDA, CDR2 SQIVND (reference sequence). This CDR3 is built from 14 residues. The chain is built from TRBV19 and TRBJ2-1, with D perhaps matching TRBD1 (5 bases). This receptor was obtained from a man aged 50-60 years with Graves' hyperthyroidism. The specimen sequenced was blood. As DNA, the CDR3 is TGTGCCAGTAGTACATCGGACATATTTTTCGAGCAGTTCTTC. This gives the protein CASSTSDIFFEQFF.